This entry lists 9 T cell receptor beta chains sequenced from one sample in a study of T cell responses to AZD1222 COVID-19 vaccine. Generated by immunoSEQ multiplex PCR, the TCRdb table keeps only in-frame clones and is missing some. The sample shows 150,000 to 200,000 clones, 90% to 95% of them seen only once. Specimen: peripheral blood, collected 28 days after the second AZD1222 dose. All receptors come from an adult who received the AZD1222 COVID-19 vaccine.

The sample holds one count of this clone. CDR3 DNA: TGCGCCAGCAGCTTAGGTATTTATTCGAAGGTGGATGAACTGAACACTGAAGCTTTCTTT. It encodes CASSLGIYSKVDELNTEAFF. The chain joins TRBV5-1 to TRBJ1-1, with D unclear. V was trimmed by 2 bases and J by 0 bases, leaving 26 bases between them. Germline V CDR1 and CDR2: SGHRS, YFSETQ. CDR3 size: 20 residues.

The V gene is TRBV6-5, the J gene TRBJ1-1; 10 nucleotides line up with TRBD1. Trimming at V came to 6 bases and at J to 6 bases, leaving 10 bases not matched to a gene. In germline, CDR1 is MNHEY, CDR2 SVGAGI. This CDR3 contains 15 residues. CDR3 region: CASRGLRDRGAEAFF. In DNA, the CDR3 is TGTGCCAGCAGGGGTCTCCGGGACAGGGGCGCTGAAGCTTTCTTT.

This clone was seen more than once but under ten times. Written as DNA, the CDR3 is TGTGCCAGCAGCTTGGCAGGGACAACTAATGAAAAACTGTTTTTT. It is translated as CASSLAGTTNEKLFF. This sequence joins TRBV5-5 and TRBJ1-4, with TRBD1 as a possible D gene (5 bases). The CDR3 loop spans 15 amino acids. V was pared by 0 bases and J by 0 bases, with 6 bases between. Per germline, CDR1 SGHKS and CDR2 YYEKEE (reference sequence).

V usage is TRBV5-8 and J usage is TRBJ2-6; 11 bases are a match to TRBD1. V trimming: 0 bases; J trimming: 4 bases; junction bases outside the gene matches: 6. The CDR3 loop spans 18 amino acids. The germline V gene encodes CDR1 SGHTS and CDR2 YDEGEE. Written as DNA, the CDR3 is TGTGCCAGCAGCTTGGTTGGACAGGGGGCGGCGGGGGCCAACGTCCTGACTTTC. It codes for CASSLVGQGAAGANVLTF.

The chain is built from TRBV4-1 and TRBJ2-3; D may be TRBD2 (5 bases). Germline assignment: CDR1 MGHRA and CDR2 YSYEKL. The V end was cut by 0 bases, the J end by 3 bases, with 10 bases between. The CDR3 sequence is 15 residues long. CDR3 amino acids: CASSQESRGTDTQYF. The CDR3 DNA is TGCGCCAGCAGCCAAGAGTCCCGGGGTACAGATACGCAGTATTTT.

V and J are TRBV25-1 and TRBJ1-4; D is undetermined. The V and J ends lost 3 bases and 8 bases respectively, with 19 bases between them. The CDR3 spans 16 residues. The germline V gene encodes CDR1 MGHDK and CDR2 SYGVNS. The CDR3 loop is CASSDRGRNIREKLFF. Written as DNA, the CDR3 is TGTGCCAGCAGTGACCGTGGGAGGAATATACGGGAAAAACTGTTTTTT.

The chain joins TRBV7-6 to TRBJ1-2; no reliable D call. The CDR3 sequence is 15 residues long. In germline, CDR1 is SGHVS, CDR2 FNYEAQ. The V end was cut by 4 bases, the J end by 7 bases, with 19 bases between. CDR3 bases: TGTGCCAGCAGCTCGGATAGGGTTGAGGGCCGTGGCTACACCTTC. It translates to CASSSDRVEGRGYTF.

V and J are TRBV10-3 and TRBJ1-5; D perhaps matches TRBD1 (5 bases). V was clipped by 0 bases and J by 4 bases, with 10 bases between them. The germline CDR1 and CDR2 sequences are ENHRY and SYGVKD. The CDR3 runs 15 residues. For the CDR3, the DNA is TGTGCCATCAGTGAGTCGGTAGGGGCAAATCAGCCCCAGCATTTT. This codes for CAISESVGANQPQHF.

V gene TRBV2 combines with J gene TRBJ2-7; unclear D gene. V dropped 3 bases and J dropped 7 bases, with 13 bases sitting between them. The germline V gene encodes CDR1 SNHLY and CDR2 FYNNEI. CDR3 length: 13 amino acids. CDR3 bases: TGTGCCAGCAGTGATTTGCCCATTAGTGAGCAGTACTTC. Translating it yields CASSDLPISEQYF.